This T cell receptor beta chain came from a study of beta chain features in type 1 diabetes. Study-wide points: Among all four CD4+ subsets, Type 1 diabetes patients had TCRB CDR3s that were moderately but significantly shorter.

V dropped 3 bases and J dropped 3 bases, with 12 bases sitting between them. The CDR3 covers 14 residues. The V gene's germline CDR1 is SEHNR and CDR2 FQNEAQ (reference sequence). This clone was detected only a few times. Antigen specificity is unknown. Isolated RNA was reverse transcribed in full, so expressed TCRB transcripts were sequenced. Data came from immunoSEQ multiplex PCR; TCRdb stores just in-frame clones and leaves some out. The sample has over 40,000 clones, 66% seen once. The sequencing input was Tregs from blood. The TCR sequence derives from a man aged 25-40 years with type 1 diabetes. Some clones in this sample may be carry-over from other donors' samples. The chain combines TRBV7-9 with TRBJ2-7, with a weak D call TRBD2 (6 bases). The CDR3 nucleotides are TGTGCCAGCAGCTTGGGGGGATCAAACTACGAGCAGTACTTC. It is translated as CASSLGGSNYEQYF.